This T cell receptor (beta chain) is from a study of shared clonotypes between healthy human individuals. Assay used: immunoSEQ multiplex PCR; TCRdb lists only in-frame clones, some missing. This sample has 650,000 to 800,000 clones; around 90% occur once, and the top ten carry 20% to 25%. CD45RO-negative CD8 cells positively selected for CCR7 made up the naive population, which excluded terminally differentiated effector memory CD45RA+ cells. There are 14 residues in the CDR3. Trimming cost V 8 bases and J 0 bases, with 14 bases left between them. Germline values: CDR1 SGHTA, CDR2 FQGTGA. This chain connects TRBV7-3 to TRBJ2-7, with a tentative D call TRBD2 (5 bases). This clonotype was sampled from a man aged 25 to 45 in good health. Sequenced: naive CD8+ T cells sorted from blood. The CDR3 sequence is CASGLDGGSYEQYF. CDR3 DNA sequence: TGTGCCAGCGGTCTTGATGGAGGCTCCTACGAGCAGTACTTC.